The sequence of this T cell receptor beta chain was determined in a study of blood T cells in healthy people across ages. Study-level findings and limits: Percentage of naive T cells showed a strong correlation with TCR beta diversity.

The authors ran a second PCR of about 6 to 11 cycles using a sample-barcoded 5' primer and a J-beta primer mix. TCRdb reprocessed the 5' RACE reads with MiXCR, giving one entry per CDR3 protein. The data show 550,000 to 700,000 distinct CDR3 sequences, with approximately 27% seen just once and roughly 20% held by the top ten. The germline V gene has CDR1 SGHTA and CDR2 FQGNSA. The V end was cut by 1 base, the J end by 4 bases, with 20 bases between. This CDR3 region has 18 residues. This clonotype was recorded a few times. Antigen specificity is unknown. The clonotype originates from a woman between 70 and 85 years old in good health. Source material: blood. The rearrangement uses TRBV7-2 and TRBJ2-1; a possible D gene is TRBD2 (6 bases). CDR3 sequence: CASSLGLRGSLIYNEQFF. CDR3 DNA: TGTGCCAGCAGCTTAGGTCTGCGGGGTAGCCTCATTTACAATGAGCAGTTCTTC.